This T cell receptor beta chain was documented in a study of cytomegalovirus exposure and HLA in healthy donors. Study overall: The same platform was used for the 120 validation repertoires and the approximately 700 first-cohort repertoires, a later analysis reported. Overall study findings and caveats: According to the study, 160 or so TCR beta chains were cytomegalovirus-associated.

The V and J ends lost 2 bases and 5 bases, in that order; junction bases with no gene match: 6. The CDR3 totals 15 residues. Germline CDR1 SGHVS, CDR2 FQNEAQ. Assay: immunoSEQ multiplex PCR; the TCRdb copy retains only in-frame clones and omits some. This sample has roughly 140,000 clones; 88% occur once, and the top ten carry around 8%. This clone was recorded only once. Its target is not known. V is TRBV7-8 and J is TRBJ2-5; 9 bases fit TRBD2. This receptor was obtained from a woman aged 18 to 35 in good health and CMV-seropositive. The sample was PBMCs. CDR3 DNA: TGTGCCAGCAGCTTATTTGGGACTAGCAAGGAGACCCAGTACTTC. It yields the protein CASSLFGTSKETQYF.